The 20 T cell receptor beta chains in this list originate from one sample, sequenced in a study of T cells in Graves' hyperthyroidism and ophthalmopathy. TCR beta CDR3 region amplification was performed from RNA transcripts. The primer set for the first-round RT-PCR of the TCR CDR3 was HTBI. TCRdb reprocessed the multiplex PCR reads via MiXCR and lists one record per CDR3 protein. In the table there are around 620,000 distinct CDR3 sequences, 46% of which are singletons. Sequencing was carried out using peripheral blood or thyroid tissue (not recorded which). These receptors were taken from an adult woman with Graves' disease, either hyperthyroidism or ophthalmopathy (not recorded which).

This clonotype was recorded many times. The gene calls are TRBV20-1 and TRBJ2-7; D is possibly TRBD2 (6 bases). This CDR3 has 14 residues. Trimming left V 2 bases short and J 3 bases short, with 14 bases between. CDR1 is DFQATT and CDR2 is SNEGSKA in the germline V gene (reference sequence). For the CDR3, the DNA is TGCAGTGCTAGATTCGAAGCGGGTAACTACGAGCAGTACTTC. Translating gives CSARFEAGNYEQYF.

This clonotype was seen at least ten times. This CDR3 reads CASSRTGTEQYF. The CDR3 DNA follows: TGTGCCAGCAGCCGGACAGGGACCGAGCAGTACTTC. This chain uses TRBV6-5 with TRBJ2-7, with 8 bases matching TRBD1. CDR1 and CDR2 from the germline V gene are MNHEY and SVGAGI. The ends lost 6 bases at V and 6 bases at J; junction bases unmatched: 4. CDR3 length: 12 amino acids.

This clonotype came up once. The chain combines TRBV11-2 with TRBJ2-6; D unresolved. The CDR3 runs 13 residues. The V gene's germline CDR1 is SGHAT and CDR2 FQNNGV. V gave up 0 bases and J gave up 5 bases, with 2 bases separating them. The CDR3, as DNA: TGTGCCAGCAGCTTAGAGCGGGCCAACGTCCTGACTTTC. The encoded protein is CASSLERANVLTF.

This sequence joins TRBV5-1 and TRBJ2-7; TRBD2 might be the D (6 bases). Germline V gene lookup returns CDR1 SGHRS and CDR2 YFSETQ. The CDR3 spans 16 residues. Trimming took 4 bases from V and 4 from J, leaving 21 bases between them. The CDR3 DNA sequence: TGCGCCAGCAGCCCGGACGTTGGGACTCTAGCTTACGAGCAGTACTTC. Protein sequence: CASSPDVGTLAYEQYF.

There are many counts of this clonotype. The rearrangement uses TRBV9 and TRBJ2-2, with 10 bases that match TRBD1. CDR1 is SGDLS, CDR2 YYNGEE, per germline. The CDR3 has 16 residues. The J segment lost 5 bases and the V segment lost 1 base, leaving 5 bases of the junction unmatched. The CDR3 loop reads CASSVNPGQGTGELFF. CDR3 DNA: TGTGCCAGCAGCGTAAATCCGGGACAGGGGACCGGGGAGCTGTTTTTT.

CDR3 sequence: CSARRDGREFNQPQHF. CDR3 in DNA: TGCAGTGCTAGACGGGACGGTCGGGAATTCAATCAGCCCCAGCATTTT. The chain uses TRBV20-1 and TRBJ1-5, with TRBD1 as a possible D gene (5 bases). Trimming removed 2 bases at V and 3 bases at J, with 17 bases between. The CDR3 has 16 amino acids. Germline loops: CDR1 DFQATT, CDR2 SNEGSKA (reference sequence).

The chain has TRBV7-9 and TRBJ2-5; D perhaps matches TRBD1 (5 bases). Trimming left V 1 base short and J 5 bases short, with 17 bases between. Germline assignment: CDR1 SEHNR and CDR2 FQNEAQ (reference sequence). The CDR3 covers 16 residues. The CDR3 nucleotides are TGTGCCAGCAGCTTAGTTGACAGCCGGAGTGGGGAGACCCAGTACTTC. Residues: CASSLVDSRSGETQYF.

As to this clonotype: This sequence may be a read error, since a much larger clone differs from it by one base. The rearrangement links TRBV20-1 to TRBJ1-6; D call uncertain. The CDR3 spans 17 residues. Trimming removed 1 base from V and 0 bases from J, with 13 bases in between. Germline V CDR1 and CDR2: DFQATT, SNEGSKA (reference sequence). Here the CDR3 DNA reads TGCAGTGCTAGAGGCGACCTCCAAGGCTCCTATAATTCACCCCTCCACTTT. It translates to CSARGDLQGSYNSPLHF.

This clonotype has more than one count but fewer than ten. J is TRBJ2-2 and V is TRBV3-1; TRBD2 aligns across 8 bases. CDR3 size: 14 residues. The junction had 7 bases not matched to a gene; V was cut back by 5 bases and J by 8 bases. The V gene's germline CDR1 is LGHDT and CDR2 YNNKEL (reference sequence). The CDR3 nucleotides are TGTGCCAGCAGCGCTCGAGCGGGAGCGGGGGAGCTGTTTTTT. Amino acid sequence: CASSARAGAGELFF.

This clonotype was recorded at least ten times. The chain joins TRBV7-2 to TRBJ1-2; TRBD1 agrees at 7 bases. With 5 bases clipped from V and 4 bases from J, the junction kept 4 bases outside the gene matches. The germline V gene has CDR1 SGHTA and CDR2 FQGNSA. This CDR3 region has 13 residues. Written as DNA, the CDR3 is TGTGCCAGCAGCGCGGACAGGCGCTATGGCTACACCTTC. It yields the protein CASSADRRYGYTF.

This clonotype has at least ten counts. The V call is TRBV7-9, the J call TRBJ2-5; TRBD2 is a possible D gene (6 bases). CDR3 length: 12 residues. V lost 8 bases and J 3 bases, leaving 10 bases between the germline ends. CDR1 and CDR2 from the germline V gene are SEHNR and FQNEAQ (reference sequence). The CDR3 nucleotides are TGTGCCAGCCCGGGGGTAGAAGAGACCCAGTACTTC. This sequence encodes CASPGVEETQYF.

The chain uses TRBV20-1 and TRBJ2-5, with TRBD2 matching 9 bases. The V segment lost 6 bases and the J segment 7 bases; nucleotides outside the gene matches: 3. Germline-derived CDR1 and CDR2 are DFQATT and SNEGSKA (reference sequence). The CDR3 runs to 11 residues. The chain's CDR3 is CSAVTSGTQYF. The CDR3 DNA reads TGCAGTGCCGTGACTAGCGGGACCCAGTACTTC.

There are many counts of this clonotype. V and J are TRBV6-5 and TRBJ2-7, with 8 bases that match TRBD2. This CDR3 contains 13 residues. The V segment lost 5 bases and the J segment 7 bases; nucleotides outside the gene matches: 7. From germline, CDR1 is MNHEY and CDR2 SVGAGI. CDR3 nucleotide sequence: TGTGCCAGCAGTAACGGGAGGGGAGGGGAGCAGTACTTC. Translation gives CASSNGRGGEQYF.

This clonotype came up many times. This chain uses TRBV19 with TRBJ1-1; D gene ambiguous. Trimming took 4 bases from V and 1 from J, leaving 10 bases between them. CDR3 length: 14 residues. Germline V gives CDR1 LNHDA, CDR2 SQIVND (reference sequence). The CDR3 DNA reads as TGTGCCAGTAGTACCCCCCACGGGAACACTGAAGCTTTCTTT. Residues: CASSTPHGNTEAFF.

The rearrangement joins TRBV7-3 to TRBJ2-2; 8 positions agree with TRBD2. The CDR3 length is 16 residues. J lost 1 base, V lost 4 bases, and 5 bases had no gene match. Per the germline V gene, CDR1 is SGHTA and CDR2 is FQGTGA. CDR3: CASSSREGGNTGELFF. The CDR3 DNA follows: TGTGCCAGCAGCTCCCGGGAGGGTGGGAACACCGGGGAGCTGTTTTTT.

The CDR3: CASSSTGEGTNEKLFF. The DNA of the CDR3 is TGCGCCAGCAGCTCCACAGGGGAGGGCACTAATGAAAAACTGTTTTTT. The V and J genes are TRBV5-1 and TRBJ1-4; TRBD1 agrees at 7 bases. Trimming removed 3 bases from V and 2 bases from J; junction bases left unmatched: 7. Germline loops: CDR1 SGHRS, CDR2 YFSETQ. This CDR3 is built from 16 residues.

The count of this clonotype is one. The genes are TRBV29-1 and TRBJ2-5; D is undetermined. V was pared by 8 bases and J by 5 bases, with 9 bases between. There are 10 residues in the CDR3. In germline, CDR1 is SQVTM, CDR2 ANQGSEA. This CDR3 reads CSLDGETQYF. The CDR3 DNA sequence: TGCAGCTTAGATGGGGAGACCCAGTACTTC.

This clonotype occurred many times. In DNA, the CDR3 is TGCGCCAGCAGCTTAACAGGGGACGAAGCTTTCTTT. Translated, it gives CASSLTGDEAFF. The V and J genes are TRBV5-1 and TRBJ1-1; 7 bases agree with TRBD1. Germline-derived CDR1 and CDR2 are SGHRS and YFSETQ. The CDR3 totals 12 residues. J was trimmed by 8 bases and V by 2 bases; bases with no gene match: 3. The full variable domain, completed using reference TRBV5-1 and TRBJ1-1, is KAGVTQTPRYLIKTRGQQVTLSCSPISGHRSVSWYQQTPGQGLQFLFEYFSETQRNKGNFPGRFSGRQFSNSRSEMNVSTLELGDSALYLCASSLTGDEAFFGQGTRLTVV.

This clonotype was counted ten times or more. The chain links TRBV5-1 to TRBJ1-6; 7 bases are shared with TRBD1. CDR1 and CDR2 (germline): SGHRS, YFSETQ. CDR3 size: 16 residues. V dropped 2 bases and J dropped 4; count of bases not matched to a gene: 6. The CDR3 DNA reads as TGCGCCAGCAGCTTTCAGGGGGTGGAATATAATTCACCCCTCCACTTT. Translated: CASSFQGVEYNSPLHF.

This sequence joins TRBV7-2 and TRBJ1-5; D is possibly TRBD1 (6 bases). V was cut by 4 bases and J by 0 bases, with 16 bases left in between. Looked up from germline, CDR1 is SGHTA and CDR2 is FQGNSA. The CDR3 length is 17 residues. The CDR3: CASSYERTVDSNQPQHF. The CDR3 DNA is TGTGCCAGCAGCTACGAGAGGACAGTGGATAGCAATCAGCCCCAGCATTTT.